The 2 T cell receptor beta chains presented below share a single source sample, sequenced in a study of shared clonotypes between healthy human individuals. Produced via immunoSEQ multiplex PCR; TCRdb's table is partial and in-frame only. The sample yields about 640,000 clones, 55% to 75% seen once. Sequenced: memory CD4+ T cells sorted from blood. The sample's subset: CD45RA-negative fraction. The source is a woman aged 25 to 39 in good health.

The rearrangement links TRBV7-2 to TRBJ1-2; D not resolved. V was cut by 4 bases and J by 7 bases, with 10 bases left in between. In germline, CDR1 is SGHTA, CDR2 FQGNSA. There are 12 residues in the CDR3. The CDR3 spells CASSWVEAGYTF. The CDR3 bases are TGTGCCAGCAGCTGGGTGGAAGCTGGCTACACCTTC.

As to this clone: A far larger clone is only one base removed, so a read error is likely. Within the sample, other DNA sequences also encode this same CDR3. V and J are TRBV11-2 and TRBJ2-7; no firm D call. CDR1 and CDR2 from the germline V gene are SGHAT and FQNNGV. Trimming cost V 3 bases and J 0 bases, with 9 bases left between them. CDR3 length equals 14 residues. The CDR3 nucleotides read TGTGCCAGCAGCTTCCAGCGCGACTCCTACGAGCAGTACTTC. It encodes CASSFQRDSYEQYF.